This TCR beta chain was identified in a study of CD8 T cells in Susac syndrome. Notes on the study in general: The study's TCR sequencing and HLA analysis drew on a certain number of individuals. That number was acknowledged as relatively small.

Roughly 0.45 to 1 ug RNA was reverse transcribed with random hexamers. It was immunoSEQ multiplex PCR that amplified TCR beta CDR3 across 54 Vbeta and 13 Jbeta. Each CDR3 protein is one row after TCRdb ran MiXCR on the immunoSEQ multiplex PCR reads. The sample includes around 71,000 distinct CDR3 sequences, roughly 95% of them seen just once. Sequencing targeted TCR beta in blood CD8+ and CD4+ T cells. Unmatched junction bases numbered 10, after V lost 5 bases and J lost 2 bases. The germline gives CDR1 SGHNT, CDR2 YENEEA. The CDR3 runs 16 residues. Concerning this clonotype: The antigen is undetermined.

The sequenced material came from CD4+ T cells from PBMCs. The TCR comes from a human donor with multiple sclerosis. The genes are TRBV11-3 and TRBJ2-3; 7 nucleotides line up with TRBD1. The CDR3 is CASSPRQGAFTDTQYF. CDR3 nucleotide sequence: TGTGCCAGCAGCCCAAGACAGGGAGCTTTCACAGATACGCAGTATTTT.